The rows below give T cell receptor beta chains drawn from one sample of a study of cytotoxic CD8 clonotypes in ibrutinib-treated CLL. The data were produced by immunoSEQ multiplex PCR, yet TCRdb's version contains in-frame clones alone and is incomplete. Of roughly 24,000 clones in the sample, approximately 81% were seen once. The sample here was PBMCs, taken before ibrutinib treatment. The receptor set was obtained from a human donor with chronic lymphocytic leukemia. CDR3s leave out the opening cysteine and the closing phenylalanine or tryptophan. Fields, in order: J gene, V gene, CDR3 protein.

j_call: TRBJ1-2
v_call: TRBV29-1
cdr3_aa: SVGTGPNYGYT

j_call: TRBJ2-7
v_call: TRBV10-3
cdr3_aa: AISGGPQRRGPITYEQY

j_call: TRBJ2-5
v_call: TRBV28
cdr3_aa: ASSLGGTGEETQY

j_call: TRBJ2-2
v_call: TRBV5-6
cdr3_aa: ASTHTGELF

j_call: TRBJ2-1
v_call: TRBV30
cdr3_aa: AWSWLAGGNEQF

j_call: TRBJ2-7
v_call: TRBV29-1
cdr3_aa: SVGKGSGEQY

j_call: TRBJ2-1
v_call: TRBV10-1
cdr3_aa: ASSSRPGLAGVGSYNEQF

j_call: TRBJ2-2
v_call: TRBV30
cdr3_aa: ASYGQTLSNTGELF

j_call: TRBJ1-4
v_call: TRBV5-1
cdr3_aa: ASSPNPGQGNEKLF

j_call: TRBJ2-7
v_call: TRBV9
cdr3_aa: ASSEGTALSYEQY

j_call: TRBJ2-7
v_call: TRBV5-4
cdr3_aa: ASSLLLEGARYEQY

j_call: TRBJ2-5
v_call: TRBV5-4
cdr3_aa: ASSLRETQY

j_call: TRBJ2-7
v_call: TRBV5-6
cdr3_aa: ASKREAVRAYEQY

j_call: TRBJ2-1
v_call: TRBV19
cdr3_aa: ASSTPGQGSNEQF

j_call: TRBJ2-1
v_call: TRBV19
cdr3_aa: ASSFRDNLGEQF